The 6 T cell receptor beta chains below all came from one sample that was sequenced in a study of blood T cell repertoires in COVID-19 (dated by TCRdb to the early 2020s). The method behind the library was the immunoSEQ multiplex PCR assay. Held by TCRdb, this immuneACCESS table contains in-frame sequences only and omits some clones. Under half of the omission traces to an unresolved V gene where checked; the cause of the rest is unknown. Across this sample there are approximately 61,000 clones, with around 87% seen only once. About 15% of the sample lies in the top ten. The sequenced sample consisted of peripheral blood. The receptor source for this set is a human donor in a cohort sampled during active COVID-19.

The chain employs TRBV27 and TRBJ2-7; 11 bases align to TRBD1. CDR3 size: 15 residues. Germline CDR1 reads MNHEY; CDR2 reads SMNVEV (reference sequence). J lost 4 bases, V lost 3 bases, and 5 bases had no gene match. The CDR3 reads CASSLGTGGQYEQYF. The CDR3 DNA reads TGTGCCAGCAGTTTGGGGACAGGGGGTCAGTACGAGCAGTACTTC.

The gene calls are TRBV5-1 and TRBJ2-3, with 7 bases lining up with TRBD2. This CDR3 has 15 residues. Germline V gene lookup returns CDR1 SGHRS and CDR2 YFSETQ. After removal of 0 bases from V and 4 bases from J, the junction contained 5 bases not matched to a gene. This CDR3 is CASSLEGLMADTQYF. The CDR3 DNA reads TGCGCCAGCAGCTTGGAGGGACTAATGGCAGATACGCAGTATTTT.

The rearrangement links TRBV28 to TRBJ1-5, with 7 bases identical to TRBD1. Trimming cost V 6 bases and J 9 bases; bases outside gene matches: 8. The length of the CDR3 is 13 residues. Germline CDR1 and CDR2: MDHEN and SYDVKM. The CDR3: CASSLPRQGPQHF. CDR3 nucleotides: TGTGCCAGCAGCCTACCCCGACAGGGGCCCCAGCATTTT.

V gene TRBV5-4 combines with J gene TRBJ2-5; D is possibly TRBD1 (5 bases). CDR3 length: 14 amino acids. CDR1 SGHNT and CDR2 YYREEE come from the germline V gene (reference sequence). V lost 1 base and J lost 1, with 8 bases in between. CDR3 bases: TGTGCCAGCAGCTTGCCAGGGCGCCAAGAGACCCAGTACTTC. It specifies CASSLPGRQETQYF. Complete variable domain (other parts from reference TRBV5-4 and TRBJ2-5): ETGVTQSPTHLIKTRGQQVTLRCSSQSGHNTVSWYQQALGQGPQFIFQYYREEENGRGNFPPRFSGLQFPNYSSELNVNALELDDSALYLCASSLPGRQETQYFGPGTRLLVL.

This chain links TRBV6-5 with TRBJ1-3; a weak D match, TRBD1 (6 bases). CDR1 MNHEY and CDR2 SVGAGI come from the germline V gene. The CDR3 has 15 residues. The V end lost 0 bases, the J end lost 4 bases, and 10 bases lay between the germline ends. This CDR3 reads CASSYSRQVGNTIYF. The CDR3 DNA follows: TGTGCCAGCAGTTACTCTAGACAGGTGGGAAACACCATATATTTT.

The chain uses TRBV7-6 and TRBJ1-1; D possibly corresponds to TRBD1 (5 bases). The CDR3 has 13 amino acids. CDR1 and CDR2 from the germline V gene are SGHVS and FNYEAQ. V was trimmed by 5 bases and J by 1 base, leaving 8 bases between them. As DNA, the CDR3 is TGTGCCAGCAGCCTGCAGGGGAACACTGAAGCTTTCTTT. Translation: CASSLQGNTEAFF.